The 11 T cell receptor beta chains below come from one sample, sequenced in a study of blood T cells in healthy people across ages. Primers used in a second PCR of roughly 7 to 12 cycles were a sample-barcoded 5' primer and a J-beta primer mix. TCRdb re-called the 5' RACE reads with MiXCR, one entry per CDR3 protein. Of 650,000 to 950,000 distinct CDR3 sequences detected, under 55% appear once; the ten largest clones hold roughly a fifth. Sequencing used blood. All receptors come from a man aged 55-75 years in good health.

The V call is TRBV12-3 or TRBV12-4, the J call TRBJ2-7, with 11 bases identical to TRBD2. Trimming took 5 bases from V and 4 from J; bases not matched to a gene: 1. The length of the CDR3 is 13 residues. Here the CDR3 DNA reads TGTGCCAGCAGTGGGACTAGCGGTTACGAGCAGTACTTC. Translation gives CASSGTSGYEQYF.

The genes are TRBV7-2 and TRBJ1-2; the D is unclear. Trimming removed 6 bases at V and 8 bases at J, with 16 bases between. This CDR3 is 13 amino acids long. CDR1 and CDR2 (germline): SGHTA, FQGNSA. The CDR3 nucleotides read TGTGCCAGCAGTGCTATGGCCGCGGTCGGCTACACCTTC. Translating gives CASSAMAAVGYTF.

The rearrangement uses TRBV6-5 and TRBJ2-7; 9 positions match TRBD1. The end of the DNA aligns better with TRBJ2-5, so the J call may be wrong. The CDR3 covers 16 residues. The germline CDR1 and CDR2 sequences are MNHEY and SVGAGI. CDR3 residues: CASSYDRDRESETQYF. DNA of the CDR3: TGTGCCAGCAGTTACGACCGGGACAGGGAATCGGAGACCCAGTACTTC.

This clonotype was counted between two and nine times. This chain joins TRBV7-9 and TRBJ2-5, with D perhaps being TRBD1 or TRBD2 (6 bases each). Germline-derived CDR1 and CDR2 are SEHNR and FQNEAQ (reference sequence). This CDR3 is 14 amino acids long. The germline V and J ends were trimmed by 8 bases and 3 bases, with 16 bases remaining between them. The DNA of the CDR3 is TGTGCCAGCTCCGGGGGCCATGAGAAAGAGACCCAGTACTTC. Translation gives CASSGGHEKETQYF.

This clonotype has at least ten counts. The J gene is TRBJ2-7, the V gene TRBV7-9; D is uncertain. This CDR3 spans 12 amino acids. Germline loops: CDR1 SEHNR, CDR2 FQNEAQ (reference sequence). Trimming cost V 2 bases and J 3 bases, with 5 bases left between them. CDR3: CASSLFGYEQYF. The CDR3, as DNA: TGTGCCAGCAGCTTATTCGGCTACGAGCAGTACTTC.

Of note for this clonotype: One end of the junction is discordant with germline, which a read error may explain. CDR3 bases: TGCAGCGTTGATGGTGGCGGTACCTACGAGCGGTACTTC. Its protein product is CSVDGGGTYERYF. The J gene is TRBJ2-7, the V gene TRBV29-1; D not resolved. Germline loops: CDR1 SQVTM, CDR2 ANQGSEA. The CDR3 length is 13 residues.

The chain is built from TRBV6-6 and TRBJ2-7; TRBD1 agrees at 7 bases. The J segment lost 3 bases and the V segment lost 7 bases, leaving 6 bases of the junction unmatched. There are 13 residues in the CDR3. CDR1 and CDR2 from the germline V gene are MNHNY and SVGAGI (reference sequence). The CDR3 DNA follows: TGTGCCAGCACCGGAGACAGGGTCTACGAGCAGTACTTC. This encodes CASTGDRVYEQYF.

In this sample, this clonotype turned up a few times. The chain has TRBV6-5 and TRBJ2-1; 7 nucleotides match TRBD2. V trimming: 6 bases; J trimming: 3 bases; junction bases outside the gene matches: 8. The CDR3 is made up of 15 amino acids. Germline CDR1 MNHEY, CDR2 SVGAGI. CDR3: CASRRDYQNYNEQFF. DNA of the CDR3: TGTGCCAGCAGACGGGACTACCAAAACTACAATGAGCAGTTCTTC.

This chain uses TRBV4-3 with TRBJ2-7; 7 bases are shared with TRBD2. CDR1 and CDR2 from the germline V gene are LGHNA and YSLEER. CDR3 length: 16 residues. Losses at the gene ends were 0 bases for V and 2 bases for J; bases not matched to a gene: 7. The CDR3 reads CASSQDGGVNPYEQYF. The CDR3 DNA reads TGCGCCAGCAGCCAAGATGGGGGGGTTAATCCCTACGAGCAGTACTTC.

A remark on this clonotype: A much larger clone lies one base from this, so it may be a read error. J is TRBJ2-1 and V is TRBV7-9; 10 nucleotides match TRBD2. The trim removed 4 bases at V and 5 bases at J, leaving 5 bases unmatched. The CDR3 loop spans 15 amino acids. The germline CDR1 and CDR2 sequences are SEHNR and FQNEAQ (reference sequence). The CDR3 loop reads CASSCRTSGHNEQFF. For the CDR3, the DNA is TGTGCCAGCAGCTGCAGGACTAGCGGACACAATGAGCAGTTCTTC.

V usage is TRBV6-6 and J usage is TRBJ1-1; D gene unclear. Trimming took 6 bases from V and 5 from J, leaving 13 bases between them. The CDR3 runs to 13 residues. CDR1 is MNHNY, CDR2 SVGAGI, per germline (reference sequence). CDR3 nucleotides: TGTGCCAGCAGCCCAAAGGTTACGACTGAAGCTTTCTTT. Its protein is CASSPKVTTEAFF.